This entry lists 7 T cell receptor beta chains sequenced from one sample in a study of CD8 T cells in ankylosing spondylitis. Overall study results and limits: Ankylosing spondylitis blood seemed to carry a telltale TCR beta motif made of under 10 highly homologous variants.

No antigens are known for them. TCRdb reprocessed the 5' RACE reads with MiXCR, giving one entry per CDR3 protein. This table has around 890,000 distinct CDR3 sequences, around 11% appearing once. The sequenced material came from blood, either unsorted or a sorted T cell fraction (not recorded which). The receptors were sampled from a male donor with ankylosing spondylitis.

This clonotype turned up a few times. The chain couples TRBV6-5 to TRBJ1-5; D not certain. Between the trimmed V and J ends, which lost 0 bases and 3 bases, there was a span of 3 bases. The CDR3 contains 13 residues. The germline gives CDR1 MNHEY, CDR2 SVGAGI. CDR3 amino acids: CASSYSINQPQHF. The CDR3, as DNA: TGTGCCAGCAGTTACTCCATCAATCAGCCCCAGCATTTT.

The sample holds a few counts of this clonotype. The chain couples TRBV7-2 to TRBJ2-2; weak D call: TRBD2 (5 bases). The ends were cut back, 2 bases at V and 3 bases at J, with 16 bases in the middle. The V gene's germline CDR1 is SGHTA and CDR2 FQGNSA. The CDR3 is 17 amino acids. The CDR3 spells CASSLFPGLRDTGELFF. As DNA, the CDR3 is TGTGCCAGCAGCTTATTTCCGGGGTTGAGGGACACCGGGGAGCTGTTTTTT.

The chain has TRBV10-2 and TRBJ2-3; D perhaps matches TRBD2 (5 bases). The CDR3 spans 14 residues. Germline CDR1 and CDR2: WSHSY and SAAADI. V lost 3 bases to trimming and J lost 3 bases, with 10 bases between them. CDR3 amino acids: CASSEGLMTDTQYF. In nucleotides, the CDR3 is TGCGCCAGCAGTGAAGGACTTATGACAGATACGCAGTATTTT.

This clonotype was observed a handful of times. V is TRBV20-1 and J is TRBJ2-2; D is unresolved. The CDR3 has 17 residues. Germline CDR1 DFQATT, CDR2 SNEGSKA (reference sequence). The V end was cut by 3 bases, the J end by 6 bases, with 23 bases between. The CDR3: CSASSRSRLTPAGELFF. CDR3 coding DNA: TGCAGTGCTAGTTCTCGGTCGAGGCTCACACCGGCCGGGGAGCTGTTTTTT.

The gene calls are TRBV2 and TRBJ2-3; D is perhaps TRBD2 (6 bases). This CDR3 is built from 15 residues. V dropped 6 bases and J dropped 0 bases, with 13 bases sitting between them. The V gene's germline CDR1 is SNHLY and CDR2 FYNNEI. The CDR3 here is CASRRRDRSTDTQYF. In nucleotides, the CDR3 is TGTGCCAGCAGACGGCGGGACCGTAGCACAGATACGCAGTATTTT.

This clonotype was observed a handful of times. The chain links TRBV11-2 to TRBJ1-1; D is unresolved. This CDR3 contains 16 residues. The germline V and J ends were trimmed by 1 base and 1 base, with 13 bases remaining between them. Looked up from germline, CDR1 is SGHAT and CDR2 is FQNNGV. Written as DNA, the CDR3 is TGTGCCAGCAGCTTAGGGCAATGGTCCGAGAACACTGAAGCTTTCTTT. Its translation is CASSLGQWSENTEAFF.

This clonotype was seen repeatedly, ten times or more. J is TRBJ2-5 and V is TRBV29-1; TRBD1 aligns across 7 bases. J gave up 1 base and V 7 bases, and 12 bases lay outside the gene matches. CDR1 is SQVTM, CDR2 ANQGSEA, per germline. This CDR3 has 15 amino acids. This chain's CDR3 is CSAQGAGGPQETQYF. In DNA form, the CDR3 reads TGCAGCGCGCAAGGGGCAGGGGGTCCCCAAGAGACCCAGTACTTC.